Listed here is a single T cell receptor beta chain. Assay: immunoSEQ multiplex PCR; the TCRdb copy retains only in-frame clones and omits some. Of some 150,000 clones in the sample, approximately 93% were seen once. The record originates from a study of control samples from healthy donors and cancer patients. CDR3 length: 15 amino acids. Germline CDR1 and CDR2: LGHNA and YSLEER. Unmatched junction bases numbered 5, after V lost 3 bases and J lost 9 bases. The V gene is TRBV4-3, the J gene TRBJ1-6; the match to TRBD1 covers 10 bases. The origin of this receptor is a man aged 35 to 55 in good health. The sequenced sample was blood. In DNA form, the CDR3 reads TGCGCCAGCAGCCAGGACAGGGGGTTGGGTTCACCCCTCCACTTT. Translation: CASSQDRGLGSPLHF.